This T cell receptor beta chain was sequenced during a study of OX40 agonist ivuxolimab in advanced cancers. Study overall: Among those enrolled, mean age was about 60 years (range 23 to 79) and about 79% were male.

From germline, CDR1 is SQVTM and CDR2 ANQGSEA. V was cut by 6 bases and J by 1 base, with 13 bases left in between. This CDR3 is 14 amino acids long. In regard to this clone: Its antigen remains unknown.

Produced via immunoSEQ multiplex PCR; TCRdb's table is partial and in-frame only. Here the sample spans about 73,000 clones, approximately 92% being singletons. Broader study findings: Low levels of normalized T-cell clonal expansion also appeared in some nonresponders.

This chain links TRBV29-1 with TRBJ1-5; possibly TRBD1 for D (6 bases). The sample here was CD4+ or CD8+ T cells sorted from blood, taken in a trial of the OX40 agonist ivuxolimab. The TCR was taken from an adult with an advanced solid tumor such as melanoma, head and neck, liver or kidney cancer. For the CDR3, the DNA is TGCAGCGTAGGGGGAGATGTCAGCAATCAGCCCCAGCATTTT. Translating gives CSVGGDVSNQPQHF. Full variable domain (rest looked up from reference TRBV29-1 and TRBJ1-5): SAVISQKPSRDICQRGTSLTIQCQVDSQVTMMFWYRQQPGQSLTLIATANQGSEATYESGFVIDKFPISRPNLTFSTLTVSNMSPEDSSIYLCSVGGDVSNQPQHFGDGTRLSIL.